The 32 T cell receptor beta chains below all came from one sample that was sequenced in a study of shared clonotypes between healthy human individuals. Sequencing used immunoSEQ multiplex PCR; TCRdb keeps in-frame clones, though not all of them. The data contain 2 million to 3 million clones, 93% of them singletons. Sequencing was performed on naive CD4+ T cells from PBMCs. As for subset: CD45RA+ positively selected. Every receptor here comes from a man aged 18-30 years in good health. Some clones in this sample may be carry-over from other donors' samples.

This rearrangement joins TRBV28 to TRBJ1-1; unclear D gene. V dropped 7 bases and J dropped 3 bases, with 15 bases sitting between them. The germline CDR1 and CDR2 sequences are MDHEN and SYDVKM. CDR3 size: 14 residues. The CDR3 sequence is CASIGSPEYTEAFF. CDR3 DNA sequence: TGTGCCAGCATCGGGAGCCCCGAATACACTGAAGCTTTCTTT.

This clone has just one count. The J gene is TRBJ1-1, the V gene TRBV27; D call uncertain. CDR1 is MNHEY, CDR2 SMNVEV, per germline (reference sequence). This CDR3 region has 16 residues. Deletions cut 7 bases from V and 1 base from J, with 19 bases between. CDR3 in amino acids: CASTPGPGRANTEAFF. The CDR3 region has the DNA TGTGCCAGCACCCCTGGGCCAGGCCGGGCGAACACTGAAGCTTTCTTT.

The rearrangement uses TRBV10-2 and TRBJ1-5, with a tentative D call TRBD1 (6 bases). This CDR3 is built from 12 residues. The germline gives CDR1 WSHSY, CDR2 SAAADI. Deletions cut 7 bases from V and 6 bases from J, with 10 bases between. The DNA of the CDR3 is TGCGCCAGCACGGAGGGGGGTCAGCCCCAGCATTTT. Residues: CASTEGGQPQHF.

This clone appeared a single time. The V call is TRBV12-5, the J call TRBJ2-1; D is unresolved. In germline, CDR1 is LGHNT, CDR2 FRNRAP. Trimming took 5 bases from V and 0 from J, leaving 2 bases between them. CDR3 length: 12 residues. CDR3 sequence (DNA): TGTGCTAGTGGTCCCTCCTACAATGAGCAGTTCTTC. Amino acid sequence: CASGPSYNEQFF.

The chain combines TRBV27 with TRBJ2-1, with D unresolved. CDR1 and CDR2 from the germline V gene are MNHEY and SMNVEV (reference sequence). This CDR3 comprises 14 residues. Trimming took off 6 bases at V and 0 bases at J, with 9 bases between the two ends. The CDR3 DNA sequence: TGTGCCAGCAGACAACTCAGCTCCTACAATGAGCAGTTCTTC. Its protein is CASRQLSSYNEQFF.

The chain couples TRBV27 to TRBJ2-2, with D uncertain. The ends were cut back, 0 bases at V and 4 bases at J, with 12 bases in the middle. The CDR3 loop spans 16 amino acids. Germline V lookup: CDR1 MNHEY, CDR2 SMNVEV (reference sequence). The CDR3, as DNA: TGTGCCAGCAGTTTATCGCCAGTTTTGGGCACCGGGGAGCTGTTTTTT. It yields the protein CASSLSPVLGTGELFF.

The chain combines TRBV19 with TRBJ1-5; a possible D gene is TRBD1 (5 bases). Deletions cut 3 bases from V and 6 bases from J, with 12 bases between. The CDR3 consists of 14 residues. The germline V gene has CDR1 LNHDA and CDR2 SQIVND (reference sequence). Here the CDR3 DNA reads TGTGCCAGTAGTATGTTTGGGACCGGTCAGCCCCAGCATTTT. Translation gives CASSMFGTGQPQHF.

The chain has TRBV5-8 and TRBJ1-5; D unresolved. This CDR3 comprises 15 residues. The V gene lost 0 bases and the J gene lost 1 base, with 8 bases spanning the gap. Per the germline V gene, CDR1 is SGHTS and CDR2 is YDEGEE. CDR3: CASSLVGSSNQPQHF. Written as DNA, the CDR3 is TGTGCCAGCAGCTTGGTGGGGTCAAGCAATCAGCCCCAGCATTTT.

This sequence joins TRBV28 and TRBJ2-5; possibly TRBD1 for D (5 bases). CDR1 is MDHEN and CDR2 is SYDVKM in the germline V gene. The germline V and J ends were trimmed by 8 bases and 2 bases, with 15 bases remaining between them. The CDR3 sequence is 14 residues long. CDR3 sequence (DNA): TGTGCCAGCCTAACTCGGACACCACAAGAGACCCAGTACTTC. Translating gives CASLTRTPQETQYF.

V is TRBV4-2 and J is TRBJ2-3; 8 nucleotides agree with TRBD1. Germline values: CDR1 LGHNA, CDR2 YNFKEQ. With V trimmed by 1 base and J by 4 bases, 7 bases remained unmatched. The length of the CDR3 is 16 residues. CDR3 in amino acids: CASSQVPQGAADTQYF. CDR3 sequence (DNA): TGTGCCAGCAGCCAAGTCCCCCAGGGGGCCGCAGATACGCAGTATTTT.

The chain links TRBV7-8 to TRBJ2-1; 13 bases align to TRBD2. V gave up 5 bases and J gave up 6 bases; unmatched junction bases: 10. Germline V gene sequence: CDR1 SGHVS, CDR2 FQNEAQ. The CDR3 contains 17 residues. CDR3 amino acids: CASSQHLLAGGTNEQFF. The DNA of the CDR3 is TGTGCCAGCAGCCAACACTTACTAGCGGGAGGGACCAATGAGCAGTTCTTC.

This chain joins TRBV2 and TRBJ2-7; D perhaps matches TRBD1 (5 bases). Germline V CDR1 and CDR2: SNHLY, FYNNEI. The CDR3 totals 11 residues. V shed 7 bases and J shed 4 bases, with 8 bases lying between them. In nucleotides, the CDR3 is TGTGCCAGCAAACGACAGTACGAGCAGTACTTC. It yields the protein CASKRQYEQYF.

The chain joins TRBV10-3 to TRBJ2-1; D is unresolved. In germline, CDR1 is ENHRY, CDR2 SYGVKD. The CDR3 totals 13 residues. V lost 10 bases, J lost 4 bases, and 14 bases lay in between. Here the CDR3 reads CATSSVEYNEQFF. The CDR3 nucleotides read TGTGCCACCTCGTCGGTCGAATACAATGAGCAGTTCTTC.

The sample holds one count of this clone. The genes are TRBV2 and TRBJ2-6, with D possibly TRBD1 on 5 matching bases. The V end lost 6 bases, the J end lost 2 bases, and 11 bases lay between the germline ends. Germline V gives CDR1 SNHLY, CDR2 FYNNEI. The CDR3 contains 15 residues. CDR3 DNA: TGTGCCAGCAGGGGGCAGGGTCCTGGGGCCAACGTCCTGACTTTC. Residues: CASRGQGPGANVLTF.

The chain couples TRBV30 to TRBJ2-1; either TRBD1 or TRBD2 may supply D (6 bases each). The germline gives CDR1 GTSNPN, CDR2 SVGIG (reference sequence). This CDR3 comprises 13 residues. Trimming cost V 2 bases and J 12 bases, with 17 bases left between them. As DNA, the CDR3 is TGTGCCTGGAGTCCCAACAGGGTCGGGGGGCAGTTCTTC. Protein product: CAWSPNRVGGQFF.

This CDR3 is CASSDLDTQYF. In DNA form, the CDR3 reads TGCGCCAGCAGCGACCTAGATACCCAGTACTTC. The V call is TRBV10-2, the J call TRBJ2-5, with unresolved D. The CDR3 is 11 amino acids. V lost 6 bases and J lost 8, with 10 bases in between. CDR1 and CDR2 (germline): WSHSY, SAAADI.

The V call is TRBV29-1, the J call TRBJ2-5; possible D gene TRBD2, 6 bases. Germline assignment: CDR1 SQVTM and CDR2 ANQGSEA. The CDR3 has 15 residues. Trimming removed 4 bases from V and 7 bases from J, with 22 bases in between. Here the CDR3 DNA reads TGCAGCGTTGGTCTGCGACTAGGGTCTGCCGGGACCCAGTACTTC. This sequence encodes CSVGLRLGSAGTQYF.

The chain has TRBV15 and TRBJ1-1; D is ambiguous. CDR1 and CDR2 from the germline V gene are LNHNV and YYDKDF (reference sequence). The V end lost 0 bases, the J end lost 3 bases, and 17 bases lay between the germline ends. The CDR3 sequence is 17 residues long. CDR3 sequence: CATSRDSGLRGDTEAFF. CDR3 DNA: TGTGCCACCAGCAGAGATTCCGGGCTGCGGGGAGACACTGAAGCTTTCTTT.

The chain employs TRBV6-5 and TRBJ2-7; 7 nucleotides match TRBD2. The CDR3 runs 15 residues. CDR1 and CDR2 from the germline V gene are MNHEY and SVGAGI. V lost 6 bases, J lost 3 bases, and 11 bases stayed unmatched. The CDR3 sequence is CASRDSGLGHYEQYF. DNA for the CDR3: TGTGCCAGCAGGGATAGCGGGCTTGGACACTACGAGCAGTACTTC.

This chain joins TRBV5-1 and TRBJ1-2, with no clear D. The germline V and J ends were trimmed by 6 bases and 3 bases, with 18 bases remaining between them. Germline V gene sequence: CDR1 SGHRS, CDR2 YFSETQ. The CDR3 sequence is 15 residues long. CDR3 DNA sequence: TGCGCCAGCAAAGCCCTATTAGACACGTACTATGGCTACACCTTC. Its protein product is CASKALLDTYYGYTF.

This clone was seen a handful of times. DNA of the CDR3: TGTGCCAGCAGCTGGACAGGGGCCTACACCTTC. This encodes CASSWTGAYTF. The chain combines TRBV7-9 with TRBJ1-2; the match to TRBD1 covers 9 bases. The junction had 1 base not matched to a gene; V was cut back by 4 bases and J by 10 bases. Germline V gene sequence: CDR1 SEHNR, CDR2 FQNEAQ (reference sequence). This CDR3 has 11 residues.

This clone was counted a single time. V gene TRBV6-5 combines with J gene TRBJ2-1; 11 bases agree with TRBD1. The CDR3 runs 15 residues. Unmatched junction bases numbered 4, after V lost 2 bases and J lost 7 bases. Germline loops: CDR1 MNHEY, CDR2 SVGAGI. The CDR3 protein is CASSYPDRGLNEQFF. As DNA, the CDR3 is TGTGCCAGCAGTTACCCGGACAGGGGGCTTAATGAGCAGTTCTTC.

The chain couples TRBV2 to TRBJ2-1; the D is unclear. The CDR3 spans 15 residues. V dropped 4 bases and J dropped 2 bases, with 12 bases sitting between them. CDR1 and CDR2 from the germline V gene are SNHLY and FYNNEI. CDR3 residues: CASSVLLLTYNEQFF. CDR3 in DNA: TGTGCCAGCAGTGTTCTTCTTCTAACCTACAATGAGCAGTTCTTC.

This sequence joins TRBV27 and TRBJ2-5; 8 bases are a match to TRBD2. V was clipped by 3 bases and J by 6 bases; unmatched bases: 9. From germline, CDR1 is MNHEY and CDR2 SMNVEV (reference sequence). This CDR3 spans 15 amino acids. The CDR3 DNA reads TGTGCCAGCAGTTTGGCTAGCGGGCTTCAAAAGACCCAGTACTTC. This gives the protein CASSLASGLQKTQYF.

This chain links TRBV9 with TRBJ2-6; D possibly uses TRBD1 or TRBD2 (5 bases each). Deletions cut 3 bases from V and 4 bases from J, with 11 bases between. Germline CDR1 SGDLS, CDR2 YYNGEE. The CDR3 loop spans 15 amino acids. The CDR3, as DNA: TGTGCCAGCAGCGAGTGGGGGTCCGGGGCCAACGTCCTGACTTTC. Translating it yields CASSEWGSGANVLTF.

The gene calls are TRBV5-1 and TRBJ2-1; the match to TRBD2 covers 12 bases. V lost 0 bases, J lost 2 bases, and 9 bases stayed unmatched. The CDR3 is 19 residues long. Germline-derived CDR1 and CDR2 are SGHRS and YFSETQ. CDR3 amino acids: CASSLDRTSGALTYNEQFF. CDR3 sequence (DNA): TGCGCCAGCAGCTTGGACCGGACTAGCGGGGCCCTTACCTACAATGAGCAGTTCTTC.

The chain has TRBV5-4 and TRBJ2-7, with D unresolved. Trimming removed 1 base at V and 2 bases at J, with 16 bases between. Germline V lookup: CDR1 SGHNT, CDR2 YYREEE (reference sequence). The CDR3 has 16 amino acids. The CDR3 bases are TGTGCCAGCAGCTTGCTTACCGGGCCGCCAGCCTACGAGCAGTACTTC. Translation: CASSLLTGPPAYEQYF.

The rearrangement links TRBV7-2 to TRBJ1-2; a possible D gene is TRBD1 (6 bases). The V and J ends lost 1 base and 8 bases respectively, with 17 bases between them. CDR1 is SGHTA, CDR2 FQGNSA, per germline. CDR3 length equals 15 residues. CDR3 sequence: CASSLGVGAPRGYTF. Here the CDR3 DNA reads TGTGCCAGCAGCTTAGGAGTGGGGGCGCCTCGCGGCTACACCTTC.

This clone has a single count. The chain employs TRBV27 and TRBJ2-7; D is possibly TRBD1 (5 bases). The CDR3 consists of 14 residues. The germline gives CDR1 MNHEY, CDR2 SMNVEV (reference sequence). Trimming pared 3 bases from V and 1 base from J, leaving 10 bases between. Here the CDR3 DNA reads TGTGCCAGCAGTTTTCTCGCAGGGTCCTACGAGCAGTACTTC. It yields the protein CASSFLAGSYEQYF.

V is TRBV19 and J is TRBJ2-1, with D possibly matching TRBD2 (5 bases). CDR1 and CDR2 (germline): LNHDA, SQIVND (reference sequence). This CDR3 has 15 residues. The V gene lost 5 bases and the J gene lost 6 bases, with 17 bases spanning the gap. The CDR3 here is CASSASGTTSNEQFF. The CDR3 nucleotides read TGTGCCAGTAGTGCCAGCGGAACGACCTCCAATGAGCAGTTCTTC.

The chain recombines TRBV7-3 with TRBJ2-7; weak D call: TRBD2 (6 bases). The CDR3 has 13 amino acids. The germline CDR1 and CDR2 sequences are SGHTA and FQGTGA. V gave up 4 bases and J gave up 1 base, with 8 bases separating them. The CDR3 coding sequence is TGTGCCAGCAGCTGGAGGGGATCCTACGAGCAGTACTTC. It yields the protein CASSWRGSYEQYF.

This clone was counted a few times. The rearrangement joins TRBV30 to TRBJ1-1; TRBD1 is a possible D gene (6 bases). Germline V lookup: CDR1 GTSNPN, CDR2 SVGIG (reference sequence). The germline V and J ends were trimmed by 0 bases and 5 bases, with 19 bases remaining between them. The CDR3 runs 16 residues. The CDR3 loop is CAWSVRLGARVTEAFF. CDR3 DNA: TGTGCCTGGAGTGTACGATTGGGGGCTCGAGTGACTGAAGCTTTCTTT.